A selection of T cell receptor beta chains follows, all from one sample in a study of vaccination and CD4 T cells after COVID-19. TCRdb reprocessed the PCR reads with MiXCR, giving one entry per CDR3 protein. The table shows approximately 11,000 distinct CDR3 sequences, with around 47% occurring only once. These receptors lack a known antigen. What was sequenced was CD4+ T cells from blood, cultured in vitro. These receptors all come from a human donor who had recovered from COVID-19. The CDR3 runs from the conserved cysteine through the conserved F or W. D genes are given only for firm matches. Not every row has a clone size; where given, it reads once, few, many or a size class.

TRBJ1-4 few . TRBV15 CATSRGFHKAPTNEKLFF TGTGCCACCAGCAGAGGATTCCACAAGGCCCCGACTAATGAAAAACTGTTTTTT
TRBJ2-7 . . TRBV7-9 CASSLRGAGEQYF TGTGCCAGCAGCTTACGGGGGGCGGGTGAGCAGTACTTC
TRBJ2-1 few . TRBV7-6 CASSPGGWGRYNEQFF TGTGCCAGCAGCCCAGGGGGGTGGGGACGTTACAATGAGCAGTTCTTC
TRBJ2-2 few . TRBV6-2/TRBV6-3 CASRFTRGARPEGNTGELFF TGTGCCAGCCGCTTTACGAGAGGGGCTCGCCCCGAAGGGAACACCGGGGAGCTGTTTTTT
TRBJ1-1 . . TRBV19 CASSIRGGVGTEAFF TGTGCCAGTAGTATAAGGGGGGGGGTCGGCACTGAAGCTTTCTTT
TRBJ2-5 . . TRBV7-9 CASSPLGLAYQETQYF TGTGCCAGCAGCCCCCTGGGGCTAGCGTACCAAGAGACCCAGTACTTC
TRBJ1-3 few . TRBV6-1 CASREGGSDTIYF TGTGCATCACGAGAGGGAGGGTCGGACACCATATATTTT
TRBJ2-4 few . TRBV6-2/TRBV6-3 CASSGLSGMQNIQYF TGTGCCAGCAGCGGGCTCTCCGGGATGCAAAACATTCAGTACTTC
TRBJ1-2 . TRBD1 TRBV6-5 CASSYRQGALGYTF TGTGCCAGCAGTTACCGACAGGGGGCTCTAGGCTACACCTTC
TRBJ2-7 . . TRBV18 CASSPPGIGQAYEQYF TGTGCCAGCTCACCACCTGGGATAGGGCAAGCCTACGAGCAGTACTTC
TRBJ2-3 . TRBD1 TRBV7-9 CASSFGQGINTDTQYF TGTGCCAGCAGCTTCGGACAGGGGATTAACACAGATACGCAGTATTTT
TRBJ1-2 . . TRBV20-1 CTLGYGDYGYTF TGCACCCTAGGGTATGGAGACTATGGCTACACCTTC
TRBJ1-2 few . TRBV19 CASTTVTDGGYTF TGTGCCAGTACCACCGTCACGGATGGTGGCTACACCTTC
TRBJ1-2 . . TRBV6-1 CASSGQLYGYTF TGTGCCAGCAGTGGGCAGCTCTATGGCTACACCTTC
TRBJ1-6 . . TRBV4-1 CASSQVRPASSYNSPLHF TGCGCCAGCAGCCAAGTACGGCCGGCGAGCTCCTATAATTCACCCCTCCACTTT
TRBJ2-1 few . TRBV6-1 CASTRGVTVFVEQFF TGTGCCAGCACCCGTGGGGTAACAGTATTTGTTGAGCAGTTCTTC
TRBJ1-4 . TRBD1 TRBV20-1 CSARDGTASNEKLFF TGCAGTGCTAGAGACGGGACAGCTTCTAATGAAAAACTGTTTTTT
TRBJ1-5 few . TRBV27 CASSLGSHSNQPQHF TGTGCCAGCAGTTTGGGGAGCCATAGCAATCAGCCCCAGCATTTT
TRBJ1-2 . . TRBV12-3/TRBV12-4 CASSPTTGGVGGYTF TGTGCCAGCAGCCCAACGACGGGGGGCGTGGGAGGCTACACCTTC
TRBJ1-1 . . TRBV19 CASSIDLGRANTEAFF TGTGCCAGTAGTATAGATTTGGGGCGGGCGAACACTGAAGCTTTCTTT
TRBJ1-1 few . TRBV12-3/TRBV12-4 CASSRPGRSAEAFF TGTGCCAGCAGTCGCCCAGGGCGATCGGCTGAAGCTTTCTTT
TRBJ2-5 . . TRBV9 CASSVGETNGVQYF TGTGCCAGCAGCGTAGGGGAGACGAATGGAGTCCAGTACTTC
TRBJ1-1 few TRBD1 TRBV12-3/TRBV12-4 CASRRGTDTEAFF TGTGCCAGCAGAAGAGGGACAGACACTGAAGCTTTCTTT
TRBJ2-3 . . TRBV20-1 CSATRTDTQYF TGCAGTGCTACCCGTACAGATACGCAGTATTTT
TRBJ2-1 . . TRBV6-1 CASRTNYNEQFF TGTGCCAGCAGGACTAATTACAATGAGCAGTTCTTC
TRBJ2-7 . . TRBV11-2 CASTQLNYEQYF TGTGCCAGCACCCAGTTGAACTACGAGCAGTACTTC
TRBJ2-2 few TRBD2 TRBV6-5 CASSSLAGGPGELFF TGTGCCAGCAGTTCTTTAGCGGGGGGGCCCGGGGAGCTGTTTTTT
TRBJ1-2 . . TRBV23-1 CASSGGRGNPSCGYTF TGCGCCAGCAGTGGGGGTCGGGGGAACCCATCCTGTGGCTACACCTTC
TRBJ2-3 . . TRBV11-2 CASSNRANEGTDTQYF TGTGCCAGCAGCAACAGGGCCAATGAAGGGACAGATACGCAGTATTTT
TRBJ1-4 . . TRBV30 CAWSQYEKLFF TGTGCCTGGAGTCAGTATGAAAAACTGTTTTTT
TRBJ1-2 . TRBD1 TRBV2 CASSEGVGQGYGYTF TGTGCCAGCAGTGAAGGCGTTGGACAGGGCTATGGCTACACCTTC
TRBJ2-7 few . TRBV20-1 CSARDLSGYEQYF TGCAGTGCTAGAGATCTGAGCGGATACGAGCAGTACTTC
TRBJ2-1 . TRBD1 TRBV20-1 CSARETGGAYNEQFF TGCAGTGCTAGAGAGACAGGGGGGGCCTACAATGAGCAGTTCTTC
TRBJ1-6 few . TRBV20-1 CSARANRGASLNSPLHF TGCAGTGCTAGAGCTAACCGGGGGGCCTCCTTAAATTCACCCCTCCACTTT
TRBJ2-4 . TRBD2 TRBV2 CASSGIAGVGNIQYF TGTGCCAGCAGTGGGATAGCGGGGGTGGGGAACATTCAGTACTTC
TRBJ1-2 . . TRBV7-2 CASSRKPGPPGYTF TGTGCCAGCAGCCGCAAGCCGGGACCACCTGGCTACACCTTC
TRBJ1-6 . . TRBV6-5 CASSSSAQGQGYSYNSPLHF TGTGCCAGCAGTTCCTCAGCTCAAGGGCAAGGGTACTCCTATAATTCACCCCTCCACTTT
TRBJ1-5 few . TRBV6-4 CASSAQGNQPQHF TGTGCCAGCAGCGCACAGGGAAATCAGCCCCAGCATTTT
TRBJ1-6 few . TRBV20-1 CSASWEGQGYSPLHF TGCAGTGCTAGTTGGGAAGGGCAGGGGTATTCACCCCTCCACTTT
TRBJ1-5 . TRBD1 TRBV30 CAWRSERDSQPQHF TGTGCCTGGAGAAGTGAAAGGGACAGTCAGCCCCAGCATTTT
TRBJ2-2 few . TRBV12-3/TRBV12-4 CASSLSRFTGELFF TGTGCCAGCAGTTTAAGTAGGTTCACCGGGGAGCTGTTTTTT
TRBJ2-3 . TRBD2 TRBV7-8 CASSPSGRTDTQYF TGTGCCAGCAGCCCTAGCGGTCGCACAGATACGCAGTATTTT
TRBJ2-7 . TRBD2 TRBV11-3 CASSLVGLAAYEQYF TGTGCCAGCAGCTTAGTGGGGCTAGCGGCCTACGAGCAGTACTTC
TRBJ2-3 . . TRBV6-1 CAGGSEGVYTDTQYF TGTGCAGGGGGGTCGGAGGGGGTCTACACAGATACGCAGTATTTT
TRBJ2-7 few TRBD2 TRBV7-9 CASSWGGRPHEQYF TGTGCCAGCAGCTGGGGGGGAAGGCCCCACGAGCAGTACTTC
TRBJ2-7 . . TRBV14 CASSQGTVLYYEQYF TGTGCCAGCAGCCAAGGAACAGTGTTATACTACGAGCAGTACTTC
TRBJ2-2 . . TRBV18 CASSPPIWKADGELFF TGTGCCAGCTCACCACCGATCTGGAAAGCGGACGGGGAGCTGTTTTTT
TRBJ1-1 . . TRBV19 CASSTSDRDTEAFF TGTGCCAGTAGCACCTCGGACCGAGACACTGAAGCTTTCTTT
TRBJ2-7 once . TRBV5-6 CASGREAYYEQYF TGTGCCAGCGGAAGAGAAGCGTACTACGAGCAGTACTTC
TRBJ2-2 . . TRBV20-1 CSARDRRGGNTGELFF TGCAGTGCTAGAGATCGAAGGGGGGGCAACACCGGGGAGCTGTTTTTT